Described below is a single TCR beta chain sequence and its context. The V gene's germline CDR1 is SGHRS and CDR2 YFSETQ. Between the trimmed V and J ends, which lost 5 bases and 3 bases, there was a span of 12 bases. The CDR3 totals 15 residues. This entry belongs to a study of blood T cell repertoires in COVID-19. At the level of the study: Collection of acute and convalescent COVID-19 samples took place in the United States, Italy and Spain. The cDNA or gDNA used as material had been derived from T cells, B-cell-depleted T cells, or PBMCs.

The authors' processing: Quantification of nucleated cells was approximated via reference gene primer amplification. Method: immunoSEQ multiplex PCR; TCRdb's copy keeps in-frame clones and lacks some. V and J calls and clone size are those listed in that table; D and trimming were worked out from the DNA. The sample has over 200,000 clones; 88% are singletons. The specimen sequenced was peripheral blood. J is TRBJ1-6 and V is TRBV5-1; D is perhaps TRBD1 (5 bases). This clonotype was obtained from a woman aged 60-75 years with acute or convalescent COVID-19. The CDR3: CASRDDRNYNSPLHF. The CDR3 nucleotides are TGCGCCAGCAGGGATGACAGAAACTATAATTCACCCCTCCACTTT.